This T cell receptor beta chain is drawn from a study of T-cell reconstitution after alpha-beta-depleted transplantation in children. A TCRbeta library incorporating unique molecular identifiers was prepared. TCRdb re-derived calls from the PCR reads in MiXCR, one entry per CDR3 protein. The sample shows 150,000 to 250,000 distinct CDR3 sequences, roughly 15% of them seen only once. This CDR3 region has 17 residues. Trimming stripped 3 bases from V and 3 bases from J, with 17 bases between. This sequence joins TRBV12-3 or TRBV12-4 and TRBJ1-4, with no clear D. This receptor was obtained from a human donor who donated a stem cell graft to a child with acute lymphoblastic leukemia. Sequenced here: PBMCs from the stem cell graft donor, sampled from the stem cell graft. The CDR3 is CASSFVTEQLSNEKLFF. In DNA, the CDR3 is TGTGCCAGCAGTTTTGTCACCGAACAGCTTTCTAATGAAAAACTGTTTTTT.